This paragraph reports one T cell receptor beta chain. The antigen is undetermined. The sample comes from a study of cytomegalovirus exposure and HLA in healthy donors. Findings of the study overall: The majority of TCR sequences were rare, yet some public TCRs appeared in many donors. A few CMV-associated chains proved CMV antigen-specific in vitro. The study put 150 or so TCR beta chains on its list as cytomegalovirus-associated.

Only in-frame clones appear in the TCRdb table, and some are missing; sequencing was by immunoSEQ multiplex PCR. The top ten hold about 3% of the sample, which has 210,000 or so clones, 80% to 90% seen once. V was clipped by 5 bases and J by 4 bases, with 9 bases between them. The CDR3 runs 11 residues. From germline, CDR1 is DFQATT and CDR2 SNEGSKA (reference sequence). Among the roughly 120 subjects of the validation cohort, separate from the roughly 600-subject first cohort, were the donors. The receptor was isolated from a woman between 18 and 29 years old in good health and CMV-seronegative. The V gene is TRBV20-1, the J gene TRBJ2-7; no definite D call. Material for sequencing was PBMCs. The CDR3: CSALLSYEQYF. The CDR3 DNA follows: TGCAGTGCTCTTCTATCATACGAGCAGTACTTC.